Listed below are T cell receptor beta chains from one sample, sequenced in a study of kidney transplant recipient with SARS-CoV-2 infection. TCRdb processed the reads anew with MiXCR; each CDR3 protein has one entry. Here the sample spans 200,000 to 300,000 distinct CDR3 sequences, under 30% being singletons. The starting material was a blood sample, obtained at baseline and between days 110 and 120 from a kidney transplant recipient. The source of these receptors is a male patient between 25 and 40 years old who had COVID-19 and was a kidney transplant recipient. Some T cells may originate from the graft donor. Each CDR3 is given with its conserved first and last residue. The order of the fields is clone size, V gene, D gene, J gene, CDR3 DNA, CDR3 protein. The D gene is left open where the match is weak. The size of a clone is reported for some rows only, either as once, few or many, or as a class for expanded clones.

>many|TRBV13|TRBD1|TRBJ1-1
TGTGCCAGCAGCTCCAGGACAGGAATGAACACTGAAGCTTTCTTT
CASSSRTGMNTEAFF
>many|TRBV24-1|-|TRBJ1-2
TGTGCCACCAGTTCGAAATATAGTACCAGAAAGACCTATGGCTACACCTTC
CATSSKYSTRKTYGYTF
>many|TRBV4-3|-|TRBJ2-2
TGCGCCAGCAGCCAAGCTCTTCCGGGCTCGGCGAACACCGGGGAGCTGTTTTTT
CASSQALPGSANTGELFF
>-|TRBV10-2|TRBD2|TRBJ2-3
TGCGCCAGCAGACCGGGGGGGGACACAGATACGCAGTATTTT
CASRPGGDTDTQYF
>-|TRBV5-5|-|TRBJ2-7
TGTGCCAGCAGCCCAGGTGGAGGAAGGTACTCCTACGAGCAGTACTTC
CASSPGGGRYSYEQYF
>-|TRBV2|TRBD2|TRBJ2-3
TGTGCCAGCACTGGGACTAGCGGGGCCAACACAGATACGCAGTATTTT
CASTGTSGANTDTQYF
>-|TRBV11-3|TRBD2|TRBJ2-1
TGTGCCAGTAAGGCCGGGGGGAGCGGGGCGAGGGAGCAGTTCTTC
CASKAGGSGAREQFF
>many|TRBV7-9|TRBD1|TRBJ2-1
TGTGCCAGCAGCCAAGGACAGGGAGAGTTCTTC
CASSQGQGEFF
>-|TRBV10-1|-|TRBJ1-2
TGCGCCAGCAGTCAGTCTAAAAGATCGCGAAGGACCTATGGCTACACCTTC
CASSQSKRSRRTYGYTF
>many|TRBV12-5|-|TRBJ1-2
TGTGCTAGTGGTCATCGTGTTTTGCAGGGAAAGACCTATGGCTACACCTTC
CASGHRVLQGKTYGYTF
>many|TRBV29-1|-|TRBJ2-7
TGCAGCGTCCTCAGGGGTGTCAACGAGCAGTACTTC
CSVLRGVNEQYF
>many|TRBV20-1|-|TRBJ2-7
TGCAGTGCTGTCCGGGACGGCTACGAGCAGTACTTC
CSAVRDGYEQYF
>few|TRBV18|-|TRBJ2-1
TGTGCCAGCTCACCGTCTCGGGAGAACCATGAGCAGTTCTTC
CASSPSRENHEQFF
>many|TRBV14|TRBD1|TRBJ1-2
TGTGCCAGCAGCCTCCTTCGGGACAGTATTCAGGGCTACACCTTC
CASSLLRDSIQGYTF
>many|TRBV7-6|-|TRBJ1-2
TGTGCCAGCAGCAGGATTCGTGAATCTCGAAAGACCTATGGCTACACCTTC
CASSRIRESRKTYGYTF
>few|TRBV19|-|TRBJ1-2
TGTGCCAGTAGTAGCCCAGGGACAAATCGAAAGACCTATGGCTACACCTTC
CASSSPGTNRKTYGYTF
>few|TRBV2|TRBD2|TRBJ2-3
TGTGCCAGCAGTGGGGAGGGGTTGACCACAGATACGCAGTATTTT
CASSGEGLTTDTQYF
>many|TRBV6-8|-|TRBJ1-2
TGTGCCAGCAGTGGTTGCAAACGCTCTAGAAAGACCTATGGCTACACCTTC
CASSGCKRSRKTYGYTF
>many|TRBV2|-|TRBJ2-1
TGTGCCAGCAGCGCATCCTCCGGGGGATTCTACAATGAGCAGTTCTTC
CASSASSGGFYNEQFF
>-|TRBV30|-|TRBJ2-3
TGTGCCTGGAGTCTCGGCACAGATACGCAGTATTTT
CAWSLGTDTQYF
>many|TRBV11-2|-|TRBJ1-4
TGTGCCAGCAGCTCCAACAGTGGGTCTAATGAAAAACTGTTTTTT
CASSSNSGSNEKLFF
>-|TRBV5-1|-|TRBJ1-2
TGCGCCAGGGAAATGCGATCGGTTCGAAAGACCTATGGCTACACCTTC
CAREMRSVRKTYGYTF
>many|TRBV20-1|-|TRBJ1-5
TGCAGTGCTAGTTCCGGTATCAATCAGCCCCAGCATTTT
CSASSGINQPQHF
>once|TRBV7-4|-|TRBJ1-2
TGTGCCAGCAGCAACCCGAGTTCAGCTCGAAAGGCCTATGGCTACGCCTTC
CASSNPSSARKAYGYAF
>many|TRBV25-1|-|TRBJ1-2
TGTGCCAGCAGTCACATGAGAGAACTGGGAAAGACCTATGGCTACACCTTC
CASSHMRELGKTYGYTF